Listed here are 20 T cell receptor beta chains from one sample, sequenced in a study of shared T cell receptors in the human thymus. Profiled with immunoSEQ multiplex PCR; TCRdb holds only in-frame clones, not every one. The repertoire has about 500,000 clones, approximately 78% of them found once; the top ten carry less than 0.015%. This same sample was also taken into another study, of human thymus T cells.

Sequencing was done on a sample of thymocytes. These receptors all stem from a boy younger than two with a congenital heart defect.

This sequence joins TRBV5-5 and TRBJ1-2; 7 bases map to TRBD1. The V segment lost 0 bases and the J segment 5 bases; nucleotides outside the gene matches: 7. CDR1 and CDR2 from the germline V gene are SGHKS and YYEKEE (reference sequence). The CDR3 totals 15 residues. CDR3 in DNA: TGTGCCAGCAGCTTGGGCCTCACAGGGGAATATGGCTACACCTTC. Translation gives CASSLGLTGEYGYTF.

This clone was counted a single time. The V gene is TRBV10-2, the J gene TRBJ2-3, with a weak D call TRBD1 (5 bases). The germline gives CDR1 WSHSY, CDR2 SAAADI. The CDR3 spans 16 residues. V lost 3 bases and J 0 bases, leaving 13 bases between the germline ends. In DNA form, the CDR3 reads TGCGCCAGCAGTGACACCCGGACAACTAGCACAGATACGCAGTATTTT. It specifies CASSDTRTTSTDTQYF.

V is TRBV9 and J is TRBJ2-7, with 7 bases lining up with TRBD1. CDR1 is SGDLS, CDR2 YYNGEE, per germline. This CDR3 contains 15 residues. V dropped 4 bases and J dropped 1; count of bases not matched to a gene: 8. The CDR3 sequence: CASSPPGQRSYEQYF. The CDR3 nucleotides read TGTGCCAGCAGCCCGCCGGGACAGAGATCCTACGAGCAGTACTTC. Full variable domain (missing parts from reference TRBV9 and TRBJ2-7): DSGVTQTPKHLITATGQRVTLRCSPRSGDLSVYWYQQSLDQGLQFLIQYYNGEERAKGNILERFSAQQFPDLHSELNLSSLELGDSALYFCASSPPGQRSYEQYFGPGTRLTVT.

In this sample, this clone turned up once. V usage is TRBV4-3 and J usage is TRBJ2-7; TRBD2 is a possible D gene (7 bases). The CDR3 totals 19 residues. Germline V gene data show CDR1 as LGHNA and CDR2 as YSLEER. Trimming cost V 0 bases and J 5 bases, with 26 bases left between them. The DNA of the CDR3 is TGCGCCAGCAGCCAAGATCGAGGGGGAGGGCTTTTTCACTTCGACGAGCAGTACTTC. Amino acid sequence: CASSQDRGGGLFHFDEQYF.

The CDR3 here is CASSLLAGRGGYTF. The CDR3 region has the DNA TGTGCCAGCAGCTTGCTGGCAGGGAGGGGCGGCTACACCTTC. The chain recombines TRBV5-5 with TRBJ1-2, with D possibly being TRBD1 (5 bases). CDR1 is SGHKS, CDR2 YYEKEE, per germline (reference sequence). This CDR3 spans 14 amino acids. Deletions cut 1 base from V and 8 bases from J, with 15 bases between.

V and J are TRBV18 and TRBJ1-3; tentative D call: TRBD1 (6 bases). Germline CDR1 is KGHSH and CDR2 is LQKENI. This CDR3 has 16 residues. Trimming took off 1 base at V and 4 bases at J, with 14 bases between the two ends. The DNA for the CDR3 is TGTGCCAGCTCACCACGAGGGGGGGCGGGGGGAAACACCATATATTTT. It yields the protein CASSPRGGAGGNTIYF.

The CDR3 spells CASSQGQSTRKTEAFF. CDR3 nucleotide sequence: TGTGCCAGCAGCCAAGGGCAGTCCACCCGAAAAACTGAAGCTTTCTTT. This chain links TRBV14 with TRBJ1-1, with D unclear. Germline V gene lookup returns CDR1 SGHDN and CDR2 FVKESK. This CDR3 spans 16 amino acids. The V end lost 1 base, the J end lost 5 bases, and 17 bases lay between the germline ends.

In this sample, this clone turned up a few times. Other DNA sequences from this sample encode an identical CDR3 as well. The CDR3 spells CASSIGGSGNTIYF. Written as DNA, the CDR3 is TGTGCCAGTAGTATAGGAGGCTCTGGAAACACCATATATTTT. The rearrangement joins TRBV19 to TRBJ1-3; D gene uncertain. The V end was cut by 1 base, the J end by 0 bases, with 4 bases between. CDR1 and CDR2 from the germline V gene are LNHDA and SQIVND (reference sequence). The CDR3 runs 14 residues. Full variable domain (missing parts from reference TRBV19 and TRBJ1-3): DGGITQSPKYLFRKEGQNVTLSCEQNLNHDAMYWYRQDPGQGLRLIYYSQIVNDFQKGDIAEGYSVSREKKESFPLTVTSAQKNPTAFYLCASSIGGSGNTIYFGEGSWLTVV.

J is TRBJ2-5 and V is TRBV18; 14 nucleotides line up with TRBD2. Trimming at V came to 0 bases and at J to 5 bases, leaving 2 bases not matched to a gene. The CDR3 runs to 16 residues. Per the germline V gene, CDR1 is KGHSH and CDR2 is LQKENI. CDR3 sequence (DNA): TGTGCCAGCTCACCACCGACTAGCGGGAGGGTTGAGACCCAGTACTTC. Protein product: CASSPPTSGRVETQYF.

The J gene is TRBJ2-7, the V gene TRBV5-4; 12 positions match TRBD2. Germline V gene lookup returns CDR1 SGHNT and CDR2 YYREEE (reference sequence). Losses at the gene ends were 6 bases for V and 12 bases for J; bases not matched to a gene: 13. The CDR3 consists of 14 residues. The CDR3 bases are TGTGCCAGCATCCGCGGACTAGCGGGATTGATACGGTACTTC. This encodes CASIRGLAGLIRYF.

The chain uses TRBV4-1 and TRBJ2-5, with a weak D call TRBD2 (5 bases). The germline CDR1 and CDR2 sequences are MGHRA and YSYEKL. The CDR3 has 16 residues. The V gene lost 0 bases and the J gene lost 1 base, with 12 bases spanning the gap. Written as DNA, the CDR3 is TGCGCCAGCAGCCAAGATCGTGGTACTAGCCAAGAGACCCAGTACTTC. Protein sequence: CASSQDRGTSQETQYF.

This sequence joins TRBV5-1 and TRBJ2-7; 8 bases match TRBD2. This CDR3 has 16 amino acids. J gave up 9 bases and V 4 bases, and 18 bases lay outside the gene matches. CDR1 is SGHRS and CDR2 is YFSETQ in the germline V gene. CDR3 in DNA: TGCGCCAGCAGCCCCCGGGAGGGGCAGGTTCGTTTTGGGCAGTACTTC. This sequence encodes CASSPREGQVRFGQYF. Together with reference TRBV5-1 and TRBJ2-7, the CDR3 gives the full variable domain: KAGVTQTPRYLIKTRGQQVTLSCSPISGHRSVSWYQQTPGQGLQFLFEYFSETQRNKGNFPGRFSGRQFSNSRSEMNVSTLELGDSALYLCASSPREGQVRFGQYFGPGTRLTVT.

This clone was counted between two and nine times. CDR3 DNA sequence: TGTGCCAGCAGCCATCCGGGACTAGCGTACCACGAGCAGTACTTC. Protein product: CASSHPGLAYHEQYF. V usage is TRBV4-2 and J usage is TRBJ2-7; 10 bases match TRBD2. CDR3 length equals 15 residues. Germline V CDR1 and CDR2: LGHNA, YNFKEQ. J lost 5 bases, V lost 3 bases, and 7 bases had no gene match.

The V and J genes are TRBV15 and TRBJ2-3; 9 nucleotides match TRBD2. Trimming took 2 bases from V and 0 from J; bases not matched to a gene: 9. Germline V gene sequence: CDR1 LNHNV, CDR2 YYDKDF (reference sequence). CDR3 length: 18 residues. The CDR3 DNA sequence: TGTGCCACCAGCAGATCCCTAGCGGGAACCCTTAGCACAGATACGCAGTATTTT. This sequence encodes CATSRSLAGTLSTDTQYF.

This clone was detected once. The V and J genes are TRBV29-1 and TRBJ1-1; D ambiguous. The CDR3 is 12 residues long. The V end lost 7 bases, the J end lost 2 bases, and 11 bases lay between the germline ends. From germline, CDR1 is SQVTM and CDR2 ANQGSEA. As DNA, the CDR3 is TGCAGCGCCTCAGGTTATAACACTGAAGCTTTCTTT. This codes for CSASGYNTEAFF.

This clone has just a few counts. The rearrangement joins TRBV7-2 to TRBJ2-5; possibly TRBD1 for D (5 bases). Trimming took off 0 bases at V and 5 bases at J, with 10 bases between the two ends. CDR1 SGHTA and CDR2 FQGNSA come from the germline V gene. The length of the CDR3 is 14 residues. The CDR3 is CASSLAGRDETQYF. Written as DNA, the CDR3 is TGTGCCAGCAGCTTAGCGGGCAGGGATGAGACCCAGTACTTC.

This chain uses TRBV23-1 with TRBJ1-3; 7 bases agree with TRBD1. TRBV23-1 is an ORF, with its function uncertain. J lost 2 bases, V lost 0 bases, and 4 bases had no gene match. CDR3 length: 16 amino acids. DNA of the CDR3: TGCGCCAGCAGTCAATCGCCGGACAGGCCTGGAAACACCATATATTTT. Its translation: CASSQSPDRPGNTIYF.

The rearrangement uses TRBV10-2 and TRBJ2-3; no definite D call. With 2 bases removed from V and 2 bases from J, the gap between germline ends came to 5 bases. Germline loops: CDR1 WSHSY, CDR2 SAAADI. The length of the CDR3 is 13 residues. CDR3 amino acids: CASSELSTDTQYF. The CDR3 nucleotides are TGCGCCAGCAGTGAGCTCTCCACAGATACGCAGTATTTT.

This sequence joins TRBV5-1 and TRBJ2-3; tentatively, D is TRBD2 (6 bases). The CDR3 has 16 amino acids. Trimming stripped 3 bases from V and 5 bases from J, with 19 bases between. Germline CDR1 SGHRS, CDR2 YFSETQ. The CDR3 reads CASSWEDRGSEDTQYF. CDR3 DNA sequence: TGCGCCAGCAGCTGGGAGGATAGAGGGTCGGAAGATACGCAGTATTTT.

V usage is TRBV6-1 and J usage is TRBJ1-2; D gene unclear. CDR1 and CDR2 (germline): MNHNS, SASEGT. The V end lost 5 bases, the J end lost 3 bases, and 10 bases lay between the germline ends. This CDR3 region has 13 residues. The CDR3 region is CASSPEGYYGYTF. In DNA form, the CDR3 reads TGTGCCAGCAGTCCCGAGGGTTACTATGGCTACACCTTC.